The 30 T cell receptor beta chains reported below all come from one sample, sequenced in a study of T cells in Graves' hyperthyroidism and ophthalmopathy. From RNA transcripts, TCR beta CDR3 regions were amplified. The HTBI primer set was used in a first-round RT-PCR of the TCR CDR3. TCRdb passed the multiplex PCR reads through MiXCR, listing each CDR3 protein once. The table includes fewer than 650,000 distinct CDR3 sequences, approximately 15% detected once. Sequenced input: blood. These receptors came from a woman younger than 35 with Graves' ophthalmopathy.

Many counts were recorded for this clonotype. The chain joins TRBV20-1 to TRBJ1-5; the match to TRBD1 covers 9 bases. Germline CDR1 and CDR2: DFQATT and SNEGSKA (reference sequence). This CDR3 is built from 15 residues. V lost 0 bases to trimming and J lost 5 bases; unmatched junction nucleotides: 5. The CDR3 here is CSAREPGQGHQPQHF. As DNA, the CDR3 is TGCAGTGCTAGAGAACCGGGACAGGGCCATCAGCCCCAGCATTTT.

This clonotype was seen a few times. This chain's CDR3 is CASREDSNQPQHF. CDR3 coding DNA: TGTGCCAGTAGGGAAGATAGCAATCAGCCCCAGCATTTT. The chain is built from TRBV19 and TRBJ1-5, with D hard to call. The ends were cut back, 6 bases at V and 0 bases at J, with 6 bases in the middle. This CDR3 spans 13 amino acids. Germline CDR1 reads LNHDA; CDR2 reads SQIVND (reference sequence). The full variable domain, its missing parts supplied by reference TRBV19 and TRBJ1-5, is DGGITQSPKYLFRKEGQNVTLSCEQNLNHDAMYWYRQDPGQGLRLIYYSQIVNDFQKGDIAEGYSVSREKKESFPLTVTSAQKNPTAFYLCASREDSNQPQHFGDGTRLSIL.

The rearrangement joins TRBV5-1 to TRBJ1-2; D may be TRBD1 (5 bases). The CDR3 runs 15 residues. CDR1 SGHRS and CDR2 YFSETQ come from the germline V gene. V was trimmed by 0 bases and J by 5 bases, leaving 14 bases between them. The CDR3: CASSLDRTMGYGYTF. The CDR3 nucleotides read TGCGCCAGCAGCTTGGACAGGACAATGGGGTATGGCTACACCTTC.

This clonotype was recorded many times. The chain links TRBV6-1 to TRBJ1-1; D gene uncertain. Germline V gene data show CDR1 as MNHNS and CDR2 as SASEGT. The V end was cut by 7 bases, the J end by 2 bases, with 14 bases between. The CDR3 runs 14 residues. The CDR3 nucleotides are TGTGCCAGCAAGGTAGGAAGGACCAACACTGAAGCTTTCTTT. This codes for CASKVGRTNTEAFF.

This clonotype has a count of ten or more. V is TRBV29-1 and J is TRBJ1-1; TRBD1 is a possible D gene (6 bases). The germline V and J ends were trimmed by 7 bases and 1 base, with 10 bases remaining between them. Germline V lookup: CDR1 SQVTM, CDR2 ANQGSEA. This CDR3 has 12 amino acids. The CDR3 nucleotides are TGCAGCGCACAGACAGGGAACACTGAAGCTTTCTTT. Translated: CSAQTGNTEAFF. The full variable domain, its missing parts supplied by reference TRBV29-1 and TRBJ1-1, is SAVISQKPSRDICQRGTSLTIQCQVDSQVTMMFWYRQQPGQSLTLIATANQGSEATYESGFVIDKFPISRPNLTFSTLTVSNMSPEDSSIYLCSAQTGNTEAFFGQGTRLTVV.

The CDR3 DNA follows: TGCAGTGCTAGAGACCGTAATGCTAGAAACATTCAGTACTTC. As protein: CSARDRNARNIQYF. The chain uses TRBV20-1 and TRBJ2-4, with D hard to call. Germline V CDR1 and CDR2: DFQATT, SNEGSKA (reference sequence). Trimming took 0 bases from V and 6 from J, leaving 12 bases between them. This CDR3 spans 14 amino acids.

Details on this clonotype: Given a much more abundant clone one base away, this may be a read error. J is TRBJ1-1 and V is TRBV7-2; 9 bases align to TRBD1. This CDR3 comprises 13 residues. The trim removed 3 bases at V and 11 bases at J, leaving 7 bases unmatched. In germline, CDR1 is SGHTA, CDR2 FQGNSA. The CDR3 sequence is CASSFGTGWSAFF. The DNA for the CDR3 is TGTGCCAGCAGCTTTGGGACAGGGTGGTCGGCTTTCTTT.

This sequence joins TRBV5-6 and TRBJ2-2, with 10 bases fitting TRBD1. The trim removed 3 bases at V and 3 bases at J, leaving 17 bases unmatched. The CDR3 runs 20 residues. Germline V lookup: CDR1 SGHDT, CDR2 YYEEEE. CDR3 bases: TGTGCCAGCAGCTCCTTGGTCGGGACAGGGGAAGCGGTGGACACCGGGGAGCTGTTTTTT. It specifies CASSSLVGTGEAVDTGELFF.

Details on this clonotype: A much larger clone sits a single nucleotide away, making a read error possible. The chain is built from TRBV11-3 and TRBJ2-2; maybe TRBD1 (6 bases). The V and J ends lost 3 bases and 7 bases respectively, with 12 bases between them. The germline V gene encodes CDR1 SGHNT and CDR2 YENEEA. This CDR3 comprises 14 residues. The CDR3, as DNA: TGTGCCAGCAGCTTTACCGGGACACTCGGGGAGCTGTTTTTT. Translation: CASSFTGTLGELFF.

The rearrangement links TRBV12-5 to TRBJ2-3; 11 nucleotides line up with TRBD2. The germline gives CDR1 LGHNT, CDR2 FRNRAP. V trimming: 0 bases; J trimming: 0 bases; junction bases outside the gene matches: 14. CDR3 length: 21 amino acids. The CDR3 coding sequence is TGTGCTAGTGGTTTGGTACGAGGCGGACTAGCGGGCCATTCTAGCACAGATACGCAGTATTTT. Protein product: CASGLVRGGLAGHSSTDTQYF.

V is TRBV5-4 and J is TRBJ2-7; 7 bases are a match to TRBD2. Germline values: CDR1 SGHNT, CDR2 YYREEE (reference sequence). The trim removed 3 bases at V and 0 bases at J, leaving 12 bases unmatched. The CDR3 length is 17 residues. The CDR3 loop is CASSSGGTQVSSYEQYF. The CDR3 nucleotides are TGTGCCAGCAGCTCCGGGGGGACGCAGGTCTCCTCCTACGAGCAGTACTTC.

The chain couples TRBV10-2 to TRBJ2-2, with 8 bases fitting TRBD2. Germline V gene lookup returns CDR1 WSHSY and CDR2 SAAADI. The CDR3 covers 15 residues. Losses at the gene ends were 7 bases for V and 7 bases for J; bases not matched to a gene: 11. Written as DNA, the CDR3 is TGCGCCAGCATCGGGGGGGGAGGCGGGGTCGGGGAGCTGTTTTTT. Translated, it gives CASIGGGGGVGELFF.

This clonotype was recorded many times. The genes are TRBV11-3 and TRBJ2-1, with unresolved D. The CDR3 is 15 amino acids. V was trimmed by 3 bases and J by 3 bases, leaving 12 bases between them. The germline V gene has CDR1 SGHNT and CDR2 YENEEA. CDR3 DNA sequence: TGTGCCAGCAGCTTTGGCCAGGATTTCTACAATGAGCAGTTCTTC. This codes for CASSFGQDFYNEQFF.

V is TRBV20-1 and J is TRBJ2-1, with TRBD2 identical over 8 bases. Trimming cost V 0 bases and J 12 bases; bases outside gene matches: 13. The CDR3 has 15 amino acids. Germline values: CDR1 DFQATT, CDR2 SNEGSKA (reference sequence). Here the CDR3 reads CSARDPAGALDGQFF. CDR3 in DNA: TGCAGTGCTAGAGACCCAGCGGGAGCTCTCGATGGGCAGTTCTTC.

This clonotype occurred many times. The rearrangement links TRBV11-2 to TRBJ2-7; D is possibly TRBD1 (6 bases). CDR1 and CDR2 from the germline V gene are SGHAT and FQNNGV. This CDR3 is 15 amino acids long. V was cut by 5 bases and J by 4 bases, with 18 bases left in between. CDR3 sequence: CASSLQGSLTYEQYF. CDR3 DNA: TGTGCCAGCAGCCTACAGGGATCCCTGACGTACGAGCAGTACTTC.

This clonotype appeared many times. V gene TRBV12-3 or TRBV12-4 combines with J gene TRBJ2-7; TRBD1 is a possible D gene (5 bases). Trimming stripped 1 base from V and 3 bases from J, with 10 bases between. The CDR3 consists of 14 residues. Here the CDR3 reads CASSLGRANYEQYF. As DNA, the CDR3 is TGTGCCAGCAGTTTAGGCAGGGCAAACTACGAGCAGTACTTC.

J is TRBJ1-1 and V is TRBV19; TRBD1 aligns across 8 bases. The V and J ends lost 7 bases and 1 base, in that order; junction bases with no gene match: 11. This CDR3 region has 16 residues. The germline CDR1 and CDR2 sequences are LNHDA and SQIVND (reference sequence). The CDR3 is CASTPPQGVGNTEAFF. The CDR3, as DNA: TGTGCCAGTACCCCCCCACAGGGGGTTGGGAACACTGAAGCTTTCTTT.

This sequence joins TRBV6-1 and TRBJ1-2; D ambiguous. The CDR3 has 14 residues. With 7 bases removed from V and 1 base from J, the gap between germline ends came to 13 bases. Germline CDR1 is MNHNS and CDR2 is SASEGT. This CDR3 reads CASTVGKNNYGYTF. The DNA for the CDR3 is TGTGCCAGCACTGTTGGAAAGAATAACTATGGCTACACCTTC.

J is TRBJ2-7 and V is TRBV27; D remains ambiguous. V lost 5 bases to trimming and J lost 3 bases, with 17 bases between them. The CDR3 contains 15 residues. From germline, CDR1 is MNHEY and CDR2 SMNVEV (reference sequence). Here the CDR3 DNA reads TGTGCCAGCAGTCCCCTGGGTCTCCCCCACTACGAGCAGTACTTC. This gives the protein CASSPLGLPHYEQYF.

This chain connects TRBV19 to TRBJ1-4; 7 nucleotides line up with TRBD1. Germline assignment: CDR1 LNHDA and CDR2 SQIVND (reference sequence). V gave up 7 bases and J gave up 8 bases; unmatched junction bases: 10. The CDR3 has 14 amino acids. CDR3 nucleotide sequence: TGTGCCAGTACCAATCCAGGGGGAGTCGAAAAACTGTTTTTT. Its translation: CASTNPGGVEKLFF.

This clonotype has ten or more counts. The chain recombines TRBV6-6 with TRBJ1-5; a weak D match, TRBD1 (6 bases). CDR1 and CDR2 (germline): MNHNY, SVGAGI (reference sequence). V was pared by 2 bases and J by 0 bases, with 14 bases between. The CDR3 sequence is 17 residues long. In DNA form, the CDR3 reads TGTGCCAGCAGTTACCCACAGGGAGCAAATAGCAATCAGCCCCAGCATTTT. Translating it yields CASSYPQGANSNQPQHF.

This clonotype was seen a few times. The rearrangement links TRBV7-9 to TRBJ1-3; D gene ambiguous. V was trimmed by 5 bases and J by 4 bases, leaving 15 bases between them. CDR1 is SEHNR, CDR2 FQNEAQ, per germline (reference sequence). This CDR3 contains 15 residues. The CDR3 nucleotides are TGTGCCAGCAGCCTATTGGGCCGCTCGGGAAACACCATATATTTT. Its protein product is CASSLLGRSGNTIYF.

This clonotype showed up many times. The genes are TRBV27 and TRBJ1-2; D possibly corresponds to TRBD1 (5 bases). Germline assignment: CDR1 MNHEY and CDR2 SMNVEV (reference sequence). V was trimmed by 7 bases and J by 4 bases, leaving 22 bases between them. CDR3 length: 16 residues. The CDR3: CASITEGRSVPYGYTF. The DNA of the CDR3 is TGTGCCAGCATTACGGAGGGACGGAGCGTACCCTATGGCTACACCTTC.

This clonotype was counted a few times. V is TRBV19 and J is TRBJ1-1; TRBD1 matches at 8 bases. The CDR3 has 15 amino acids. The V segment lost 7 bases and the J segment 2 bases; nucleotides outside the gene matches: 9. The germline V gene has CDR1 LNHDA and CDR2 SQIVND (reference sequence). The CDR3 coding sequence is TGTGCCAGTAAACCAACCGACAGGGGTAACACTGAAGCTTTCTTT. Translating it yields CASKPTDRGNTEAFF. Looking up the rest from reference TRBV19 and TRBJ1-1 gives the full variable domain: DGGITQSPKYLFRKEGQNVTLSCEQNLNHDAMYWYRQDPGQGLRLIYYSQIVNDFQKGDIAEGYSVSREKKESFPLTVTSAQKNPTAFYLCASKPTDRGNTEAFFGQGTRLTVV.

The table lists this clonotype with many counts. CDR3 bases: TGCAGCGTTGCCCGACAGCCTGAAGCTTTCTTT. It is translated as CSVARQPEAFF. V usage is TRBV29-1 and J usage is TRBJ1-1, with TRBD1 as a possible D gene (5 bases). The CDR3 length is 11 residues. Germline assignment: CDR1 SQVTM and CDR2 ANQGSEA. Trimming shortened V by 4 bases and J by 6 bases, and 9 bases separated the two germline ends.

This clonotype was recorded many times. This chain connects TRBV2 to TRBJ2-3; D may be TRBD1 (6 bases). The germline CDR1 and CDR2 sequences are SNHLY and FYNNEI. With 11 bases removed from V and 0 bases from J, the gap between germline ends came to 30 bases. This CDR3 comprises 19 residues. This chain's CDR3 is CAGKRSGQVQSSSTDTQYF. The CDR3 DNA sequence: TGTGCCGGAAAACGTTCGGGACAAGTCCAAAGCTCAAGCACAGATACGCAGTATTTT. Together with reference TRBV2 and TRBJ2-3, the CDR3 gives the full variable domain: EPEVTQTPSHQVTQMGQEVILRCVPISNHLYFYWYRQILGQKVEFLVSFYNNEISEKSEIFDDQFSVERPDGSNFTLKIRSTKLEDSAMYFCAGKRSGQVQSSSTDTQYFGPGTRLTVL.

The chain has TRBV7-3 and TRBJ1-6; 10 bases line up with TRBD1. The CDR3 is 16 amino acids. Trimming cost V 2 bases and J 7 bases; bases outside gene matches: 5. Germline V gives CDR1 SGHTA, CDR2 FQGTGA. DNA of the CDR3: TGTGCCAGCAGCTTAGGACCGGGACAGGGGAATTCACCCCTCCACTTT. This encodes CASSLGPGQGNSPLHF.

This clonotype was counted only a few times. The chain has TRBV5-1 and TRBJ2-1; possible D gene TRBD2, 6 bases. Germline values: CDR1 SGHRS, CDR2 YFSETQ. V gave up 0 bases and J gave up 8 bases, with 15 bases separating them. The CDR3 loop spans 15 amino acids. The CDR3 loop reads CASSLALGGSDEQFF. CDR3 nucleotides: TGCGCCAGCAGCTTGGCCCTCGGAGGGAGTGATGAGCAGTTCTTC.

This clonotype was observed a few times. The gene calls are TRBV5-1 and TRBJ2-7, with TRBD1 matching over 12 bases. Germline lookup yields CDR1 SGHRS and CDR2 YFSETQ. The CDR3 is 15 residues long. The V gene end was trimmed by 2 bases and the J gene end by 7 bases; junction bases not matched to a gene: 7. In nucleotides, the CDR3 is TGCGCCAGCAGCTTAGCGGGACAGGGGGCGAGGGAGCAGTACTTC. Translating gives CASSLAGQGAREQYF.

This clonotype was detected a few times. The gene calls are TRBV28 and TRBJ2-5; possibly TRBD1 or TRBD2 for D (7 bases each). The CDR3 has 14 residues. Germline lookup yields CDR1 MDHEN and CDR2 SYDVKM. The V end was cut by 4 bases, the J end by 5 bases, with 14 bases between. The CDR3 sequence: CASSSGGAGETQYF. The CDR3 nucleotides are TGTGCCAGCAGTTCAGGGGGGGCGGGTGAGACCCAGTACTTC.